This section outlines one TCR beta chain sequence together with its context. The data belong to a study of shared clonotypes between healthy human individuals. This CDR3 is built from 11 residues. Germline V gives CDR1 SGHNT, CDR2 YENEEA. Trimming shortened V by 5 bases and J by 5 bases, and 7 bases separated the two germline ends. The table came from immunoSEQ multiplex PCR; TCRdb's copy has only in-frame clones and leaves some out. Among under 2,000,000 clones, approximately 94% were seen once, and the ten largest hold around 1%. Naive CD8 cells lacked CD45RO and underwent positive selection for CCR7, leaving out terminally differentiated effector memory CD45RA+ cells.

The sequence was collected from a man aged 18 to 30 in good health. Sequenced: naive CD8+ T cells sorted from blood. This chain links TRBV11-3 with TRBJ2-7; TRBD2 might be the D (5 bases). The CDR3 loop reads CASSTGDEQYF. The DNA of the CDR3 is TGTGCCAGCAGCACCGGGGACGAGCAGTACTTC.